This T cell receptor (beta chain) was documented in a study of radiotherapy plus CTLA-4 blockade in lung cancer. Overall study: Objective response rate was 15% to 20%; disease control rate, approximately 28%.

Using immunoSEQ multiplex PCR, the repertoire was profiled, and TCRdb retains in-frame clones only, with some absent. The sample has 89,000 or so clones; around 83% are singletons. There are 16 residues in the CDR3. The V and J ends lost 4 bases and 2 bases respectively, with 15 bases between them. The germline V gene encodes CDR1 SGHKS and CDR2 YYEKEE (reference sequence). Focal radiation plus CTLA-4 blockade with ipilimumab was administered to patients who had chemo-refractory metastatic non-small-cell lung cancer. Regarding this clone: Its antigen is not identified.

Study observations and caveats: Response, reportedly, was best predicted by interferon-beta along with early blood T cell clone dynamics. After treatment with radiotherapy plus ipilimumab, TCR clones that came from the tumor expanded in blood.

The sequenced sample was peripheral blood, obtained from a patient treated with radiotherapy plus ipilimumab. This receptor was identified in a human donor with non-small cell lung cancer who had a partial response to radiotherapy plus ipilimumab. J is TRBJ2-2 and V is TRBV5-5; the D gene is possibly TRBD2 (6 bases). CDR3 bases: TGTGCCAGCAGCGGGGTAGGAGCGGGCAACACCGGGGAGCTGTTTTTT. Encoded protein: CASSGVGAGNTGELFF.